The T cell receptor (beta chain) described here comes from a study of blood T cell repertoires in COVID-19. Across the study: Sources were T cells, B-cell-depleted T cells, or PBMCs; the material itself was cDNA or gDNA.

The CDR3 totals 13 residues. Deletions cut 3 bases from V and 6 bases from J, with 12 bases between. CDR1 SGHNT and CDR2 YENEEA come from the germline V gene. Recovered participants had two consecutive negative NP/OP PCR tests, healthcare professional clearance, or symptom resolution. Original processing methods: Counts of nucleated cells, estimated from reference gene primer amplification, were obtained. The data were produced by immunoSEQ multiplex PCR, yet TCRdb's version contains in-frame clones alone and is incomplete. The V and J calls and the clone size are those of that table, but D and trimming were determined from the DNA. The repertoire consists of around 150,000 clones, with 75% to 80% occurring once and the leading ten covering 2.5% to 3%. The sample holds a few counts of this clone.

The sample comprised PBMCs or T cells enriched from blood (not recorded which). This clonotype was obtained from a woman between 50 and 59 years old who had recovered from COVID-19. This chain links TRBV11-3 with TRBJ2-7, with D unresolved. CDR3 amino acids: CASSFTSRSEQYF. CDR3 in DNA: TGTGCCAGCAGCTTTACTTCGCGGTCCGAGCAGTACTTC.